One and the same sample provided the 30 T cell receptor beta chains below, sequenced in a study of cytomegalovirus exposure and HLA in healthy donors. Assay: immunoSEQ multiplex PCR; the TCRdb copy retains only in-frame clones and omits some. The profile covers 220,000 or so clones, with around 86% appearing a single time and 1.5% to 2% taken by the ten largest. The material sequenced was PBMCs. The receptors derive from a woman in her late teens or twenties in good health and CMV-seropositive.

A word on this clone: Mismatch with germline at one junction end may stem from a read error. The chain employs TRBV4-1 and TRBJ1-2; D call uncertain. CDR3 size: 16 residues. CDR1 and CDR2 (germline): MGHRA, YSYEKL. As DNA, the CDR3 is TGCGCCAGCAGCCAAGAACAGAGGGCGGTCAACTCTGGCTACACCTTC. Translating gives CASSQEQRAVNSGYTF.

This chain connects TRBV7-9 to TRBJ2-1; 7 nucleotides align to TRBD2. The CDR3 loop spans 16 amino acids. The germline V gene has CDR1 SEHNR and CDR2 FQNEAQ (reference sequence). V was pared by 5 bases and J by 10 bases, with 17 bases of the junction left unmatched. CDR3 in amino acids: CASSPPSGPEAREQFF. The CDR3 DNA follows: TGTGCCAGCAGCCCTCCTAGCGGCCCAGAGGCGAGGGAGCAGTTCTTC.

A word on this clone: In the same sample, other DNA sequences code for this CDR3. The chain uses TRBV5-1 and TRBJ1-1, with D possibly being TRBD1 (5 bases). The germline V and J ends were trimmed by 4 bases and 0 bases, with 13 bases remaining between them. Germline V CDR1 and CDR2: SGHRS, YFSETQ. This CDR3 comprises 15 residues. The CDR3 DNA reads as TGCGCCAGCAGCCCGGGAGGGACGATGAACACTGAAGCTTTCTTT. This translates into CASSPGGTMNTEAFF.

The rearrangement links TRBV7-2 to TRBJ1-2; 9 bases are shared with TRBD1. This CDR3 contains 16 residues. Germline CDR1 reads SGHTA; CDR2 reads FQGNSA. V was pared by 6 bases and J by 4 bases, with 12 bases of the junction left unmatched. CDR3 amino acids: CASSYSGTGTLYGYTF. CDR3 DNA sequence: TGTGCCAGCAGTTACTCCGGGACAGGGACCCTCTATGGCTACACCTTC. Supplemented by reference TRBV7-2 and TRBJ1-2, the full variable domain reads GAGVSQSPSNKVTEKGKDVELRCDPISGHTALYWYRQSLGQGLEFLIYFQGNSAPDKSGLPSDRFSAERTGGSVSTLTIQRTQQEDSAVYLCASSYSGTGTLYGYTFGSGTRLTVV.

In this sample, this clone turned up once. The chain joins TRBV5-1 to TRBJ1-1; TRBD1 is a possible D gene (5 bases). The CDR3 sequence is 15 residues long. The germline V and J ends were trimmed by 4 bases and 6 bases, with 19 bases remaining between them. From germline, CDR1 is SGHRS and CDR2 YFSETQ. The CDR3 here is CASSRTRTSGAEAFF. The CDR3 DNA reads TGCGCCAGCAGCCGCACCCGGACATCGGGTGCTGAAGCTTTCTTT.

The V call is TRBV30, the J call TRBJ2-1, with D possibly matching TRBD2 (5 bases). V dropped 2 bases and J dropped 0 bases, with 17 bases sitting between them. Per the germline V gene, CDR1 is GTSNPN and CDR2 is SVGIG (reference sequence). The CDR3 has 17 amino acids. In DNA, the CDR3 is TGTGCCTGGAGTCCCCGGACTTACTCGAGCTCCTACAATGAGCAGTTCTTC. It encodes CAWSPRTYSSSYNEQFF. Complete variable domain (other parts from reference TRBV30 and TRBJ2-1): SQTIHQWPATLVQPVGSPLSLECTVEGTSNPNLYWYRQAAGRGLQLLFYSVGIGQISSEVPQNLSASRPQDRQFILSSKKLLLSDSGFYLCAWSPRTYSSSYNEQFFGPGTRLTVL.

As DNA, the CDR3 is TGTGCCACCAGCCTCGCGGCCGAAGCCTACGAGCAGTACTTC. Residues: CATSLAAEAYEQYF. V and J are TRBV15 and TRBJ2-7; no firm D call. Trimming took off 5 bases at V and 2 bases at J, with 13 bases between the two ends. CDR1 is LNHNV, CDR2 YYDKDF, per germline (reference sequence). This CDR3 has 14 residues. The whole variable domain, filled in from reference TRBV15 and TRBJ2-7, reads DAMVIQNPRYQVTQFGKPVTLSCSQTLNHNVMYWYQQKSSQAPKLLFHYYDKDFNNEADTPDNFQSRRPNTSFCFLDIRSPGLGDTAMYLCATSLAAEAYEQYFGPGTRLTVT.

V and J are TRBV5-4 and TRBJ2-1; 8 nucleotides agree with TRBD2. V shed 3 bases and J 0 bases; nucleotides not matched to a gene: 8. This CDR3 spans 17 amino acids. Germline CDR1 SGHNT, CDR2 YYREEE (reference sequence). DNA of the CDR3: TGTGCCAGCAGCTCCCCGGTCGGGAGGGCCTCCTACAATGAGCAGTTCTTC. This codes for CASSSPVGRASYNEQFF.

The J gene is TRBJ2-7, the V gene TRBV14, with 8 bases lining up with TRBD2. Per the germline V gene, CDR1 is SGHDN and CDR2 is FVKESK. Trimming took 2 bases from V and 2 from J; bases not matched to a gene: 14. CDR3 length: 18 residues. The CDR3 spells CASSQPSSREAGAYEQYF. The CDR3 DNA sequence: TGTGCCAGCAGCCAACCTTCTTCCCGCGAAGCGGGAGCCTACGAGCAGTACTTC.

The V call is TRBV7-3, the J call TRBJ2-7, with unresolved D. V lost 5 bases and J lost 6, with 14 bases in between. Germline V gene data show CDR1 as SGHTA and CDR2 as FQGTGA. This CDR3 comprises 13 residues. The CDR3 region is CASSPSPGREQYF. The CDR3 DNA reads as TGTGCCAGCAGCCCAAGTCCTGGGCGCGAGCAGTACTTC.

The chain has TRBV2 and TRBJ1-5; 10 bases line up with TRBD1. Per the germline V gene, CDR1 is SNHLY and CDR2 is FYNNEI. Trimming took 8 bases from V and 8 from J; bases not matched to a gene: 12. CDR3 size: 15 residues. Here the CDR3 DNA reads TGTGCCAGCGGCCAAGAGGGACAGGGGATGAAGCCCCAGCATTTT. This sequence encodes CASGQEGQGMKPQHF.

In regard to this clone: Other DNA sequences in the sample encode the same CDR3. V is TRBV5-1 and J is TRBJ2-2; TRBD2 might be the D (6 bases). With 0 bases removed from V and 0 bases from J, the gap between germline ends came to 6 bases. Germline V gene sequence: CDR1 SGHRS, CDR2 YFSETQ. The CDR3 consists of 15 residues. The CDR3 spells CASSLGGANTGELFF. DNA of the CDR3: TGCGCCAGCAGCTTGGGGGGGGCGAACACCGGGGAGCTGTTTTTT.

A few counts support this clone. The genes are TRBV15 and TRBJ1-3, with D tentatively TRBD1 (6 bases). Germline CDR1 is LNHNV and CDR2 is YYDKDF (reference sequence). The CDR3 totals 19 residues. V was shortened by 4 bases and J by 0 bases, with 22 bases between the two germline ends. The CDR3 nucleotides read TGTGCCACCAGCACCATTACTCTGACAGGTCCAAGCTCTGGAAACACCATATATTTT. The encoded protein is CATSTITLTGPSSGNTIYF.

The V gene is TRBV28, the J gene TRBJ2-7; D may be TRBD1 (6 bases). This CDR3 contains 13 residues. The germline V gene has CDR1 MDHEN and CDR2 SYDVKM. The V end lost 2 bases, the J end lost 3 bases, and 8 bases lay between the germline ends. CDR3: CASSLRGNYEQYF. The CDR3 bases are TGTGCCAGCAGTTTAAGGGGGAACTACGAGCAGTACTTC.

This clone was detected once. The CDR3 is CASSPRPGDRTDTQYF. DNA of the CDR3: TGCGCCAGCAGCCCCCGTCCGGGAGATCGCACAGATACGCAGTATTTT. The chain links TRBV5-1 to TRBJ2-3; TRBD2 is a possible D gene (6 bases). The germline V gene has CDR1 SGHRS and CDR2 YFSETQ. V lost 4 bases and J 1 base, leaving 16 bases between the germline ends. CDR3 size: 16 residues.

This clone was seen only once. The CDR3 coding sequence is TGTGCCAGCAGTTTACTAGGTCGGGTCGTCAATGAGCAGTTCTTC. Its translation: CASSLLGRVVNEQFF. The chain couples TRBV28 to TRBJ2-1; D is ambiguous. The V gene lost 2 bases and the J gene lost 6 bases, with 14 bases spanning the gap. The germline V gene encodes CDR1 MDHEN and CDR2 SYDVKM. CDR3 size: 15 residues.

This chain joins TRBV29-1 and TRBJ2-5; D perhaps matches TRBD1 (7 bases). Trimming removed 6 bases from V and 4 bases from J, with 15 bases in between. The CDR3 totals 13 residues. CDR1 and CDR2 from the germline V gene are SQVTM and ANQGSEA. The CDR3 nucleotides are TGCAGCGTCGGGGGCAACAGGGGAGAGACCCAGTACTTC. Its translation is CSVGGNRGETQYF.

The J gene is TRBJ2-7, the V gene TRBV2; TRBD2 matches 9 bases. V was clipped by 8 bases and J by 5 bases; unmatched bases: 19. The CDR3 runs to 17 residues. The V gene's germline CDR1 is SNHLY and CDR2 FYNNEI. CDR3 nucleotide sequence: TGTGCCAGCCCTCCGGGAGTAGCGGGAGCGGACCAAAACGAGCAGTACTTC. Translated: CASPPGVAGADQNEQYF.

This rearrangement joins TRBV15 to TRBJ2-1; the match to TRBD2 covers 15 bases. J lost 8 bases, V lost 5 bases, and 4 bases had no gene match. This CDR3 comprises 15 residues. The germline V gene encodes CDR1 LNHNV and CDR2 YYDKDF (reference sequence). The CDR3 spells CATSGLAGGPHEQFF. CDR3 sequence (DNA): TGTGCCACCAGCGGACTAGCGGGAGGGCCCCATGAGCAGTTCTTC.

The gene calls are TRBV4-1 and TRBJ2-7; D might be TRBD2 (5 bases). Germline values: CDR1 MGHRA, CDR2 YSYEKL. The CDR3 sequence is 12 residues long. Trimming stripped 5 bases from V and 1 base from J, with 6 bases between. The CDR3 spells CASSTGSYEQYF. As DNA, the CDR3 is TGCGCCAGCAGCACGGGATCCTACGAGCAGTACTTC.

This chain links TRBV21-1 with TRBJ2-7; TRBD2 is the table's D call, not checked against the DNA. TRBV21-1 is listed as a pseudogene. The CDR3 has 16 residues. CDR3 in amino acids: CASSRGSVWHPYEQYF. CDR3 DNA sequence: TGTGCCAGCAGCCGGGGTTCGGTTTGGCACCCCTACGAGCAGTACTTC.

This chain connects TRBV27 to TRBJ2-6, with 7 bases identical to TRBD1. Germline-derived CDR1 and CDR2 are MNHEY and SMNVEV (reference sequence). The CDR3 has 18 residues. V was pared by 7 bases and J by 0 bases, with 12 bases of the junction left unmatched. Here the CDR3 reads CASTETGFSLSGANVLTF. The CDR3 coding sequence is TGTGCCAGCACCGAGACAGGGTTCTCCCTCTCTGGGGCCAACGTCCTGACTTTC. Variable domain in full (rest from reference TRBV27 and TRBJ2-6): EAQVTQNPRYLITVTGKKLTVTCSQNMNHEYMSWYRQDPGLGLRQIYYSMNVEVTDKGDVPEGYKVSRKEKRNFPLILESPSPNQTSLYFCASTETGFSLSGANVLTFGAGSRLTVL.

The rearrangement uses TRBV4-1 and TRBJ2-1; TRBD2 aligns across 8 bases. The junction had 7 bases not matched to a gene; V was cut back by 0 bases and J by 0 bases. CDR3 length: 18 residues. CDR1 MGHRA and CDR2 YSYEKL come from the germline V gene. CDR3 region: CASSQELASGSSYNEQFF. The DNA for the CDR3 is TGCGCCAGCAGCCAAGAACTTGCCAGCGGGAGCTCCTACAATGAGCAGTTCTTC.

The V gene is TRBV9, the J gene TRBJ2-3, with a possible D match to TRBD2 (5 bases). This CDR3 comprises 15 residues. V shed 0 bases and J shed 0 bases, with 8 bases lying between them. Per germline, CDR1 SGDLS and CDR2 YYNGEE. CDR3 in DNA: TGTGCCAGCAGCGTAGTGGCTAGCAGCACAGATACGCAGTATTTT. Amino acid sequence: CASSVVASSTDTQYF.

The rearrangement joins TRBV5-1 to TRBJ2-4; 7 bases map to TRBD1. V shed 4 bases and J 8 bases; nucleotides not matched to a gene: 9. Germline loops: CDR1 SGHRS, CDR2 YFSETQ. CDR3 length: 14 amino acids. The CDR3 here is CASSQQGLEDIQYF. The CDR3 nucleotides read TGCGCCAGCAGCCAACAGGGGCTGGAGGACATTCAGTACTTC.

The rearrangement links TRBV5-1 to TRBJ2-1, with a possible D match to TRBD2 (6 bases). V lost 2 bases and J lost 0, with 12 bases in between. The CDR3 has 16 residues. CDR1 SGHRS and CDR2 YFSETQ come from the germline V gene. CDR3 nucleotide sequence: TGCGCCAGCAGCTTCCCGGGTAGCGGCTCCTACAATGAGCAGTTCTTC. Its translation is CASSFPGSGSYNEQFF.

The table lists this clone with a few counts. The V and J genes are TRBV6-5 and TRBJ1-5; D perhaps matches TRBD1 (5 bases). The V end lost 2 bases, the J end lost 2 bases, and 7 bases lay between the germline ends. The CDR3 sequence is 14 residues long. Per the germline V gene, CDR1 is MNHEY and CDR2 is SVGAGI. The CDR3 spells CASSYEQGNQPQHF. For the CDR3, the DNA is TGTGCCAGCAGTTACGAACAGGGCAATCAGCCCCAGCATTTT.

This clone was counted between two and nine times. The identical CDR3 is also encoded by other nucleotide sequences in the sample. This rearrangement joins TRBV19 to TRBJ1-1; D remains ambiguous. The CDR3 length is 12 residues. CDR1 and CDR2 (germline): LNHDA, SQIVND (reference sequence). The V gene lost 5 bases and the J gene lost 5 bases, with 9 bases spanning the gap. The CDR3 DNA is TGTGCCAGTAGTGCAGGAGGGACTGAAGCTTTCTTT. This codes for CASSAGGTEAFF.

The chain joins TRBV28 to TRBJ1-5, with D possibly matching TRBD1 (5 bases). V lost 3 bases and J lost 6, with 15 bases in between. CDR1 is MDHEN, CDR2 SYDVKM, per germline. This CDR3 has 15 amino acids. The CDR3 region has the DNA TGTGCCAGCAGTTTCCTGAGGAGGGGAGGTCAGCCCCAGCATTTT. Protein: CASSFLRRGGQPQHF. The full variable domain, completed using reference TRBV28 and TRBJ1-5, is DVKVTQSSRYLVKRTGEKVFLECVQDMDHENMFWYRQDPGLGLRLIYFSYDVKMKEKGDIPEGYSVSREKKERFSLILESASTNQTSMYLCASSFLRRGGQPQHFGDGTRLSIL.

V usage is TRBV7-3 and J usage is TRBJ2-4; 9 bases are shared with TRBD1. From germline, CDR1 is SGHTA and CDR2 FQGTGA. V trimming: 10 bases; J trimming: 3 bases; junction bases outside the gene matches: 4. The CDR3 spans 13 residues. CDR3 residues: CATRDRDKNIQYF. The CDR3 DNA sequence: TGTGCCACCCGGGACAGGGACAAAAACATTCAGTACTTC.